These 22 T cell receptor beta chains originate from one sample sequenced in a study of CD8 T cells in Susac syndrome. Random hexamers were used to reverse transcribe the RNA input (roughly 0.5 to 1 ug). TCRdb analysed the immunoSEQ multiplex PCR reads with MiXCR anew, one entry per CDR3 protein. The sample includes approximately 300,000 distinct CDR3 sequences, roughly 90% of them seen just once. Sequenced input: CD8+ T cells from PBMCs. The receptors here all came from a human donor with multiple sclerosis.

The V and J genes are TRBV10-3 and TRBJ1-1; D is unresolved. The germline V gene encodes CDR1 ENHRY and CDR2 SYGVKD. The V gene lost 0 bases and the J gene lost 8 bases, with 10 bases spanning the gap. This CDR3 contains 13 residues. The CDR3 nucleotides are TGTGCCATCAGTGAGTCGGAGGGTCCCGAAGCTTTCTTT. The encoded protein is CAISESEGPEAFF.

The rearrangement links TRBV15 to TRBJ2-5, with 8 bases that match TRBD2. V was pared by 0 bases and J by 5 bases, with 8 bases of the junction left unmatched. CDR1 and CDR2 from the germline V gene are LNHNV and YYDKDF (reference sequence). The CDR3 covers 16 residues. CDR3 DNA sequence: TGTGCCACCAGCAGAGATGGCCTAGCGGGCAAGGAGACCCAGTACTTC. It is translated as CATSRDGLAGKETQYF.

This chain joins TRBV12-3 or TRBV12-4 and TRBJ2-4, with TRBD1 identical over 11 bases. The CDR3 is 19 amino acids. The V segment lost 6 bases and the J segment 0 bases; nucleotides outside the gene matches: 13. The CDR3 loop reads CASSPGDRGREIAKNIQYF. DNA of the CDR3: TGTGCCAGCAGCCCGGGGGACAGGGGGAGAGAAATAGCCAAAAACATTCAGTACTTC.

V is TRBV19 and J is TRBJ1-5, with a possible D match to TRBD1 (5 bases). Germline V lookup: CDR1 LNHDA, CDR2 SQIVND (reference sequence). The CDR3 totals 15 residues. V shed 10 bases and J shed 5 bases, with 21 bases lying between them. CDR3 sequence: CAKEPCGGTDQPQHF. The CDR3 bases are TGTGCCAAAGAACCCTGTGGGGGAACCGATCAGCCCCAGCATTTT.

The CDR3 region is CASSLGPGEGGETQYF. CDR3 nucleotide sequence: TGTGCCAGCAGCCTGGGACCGGGGGAAGGAGGGGAGACCCAGTACTTC. The chain carries TRBV27 and TRBJ2-5, with a possible D match to TRBD2 (6 bases). The CDR3 has 16 amino acids. Germline CDR1 and CDR2: MNHEY and SMNVEV (reference sequence). The germline V and J ends were trimmed by 6 bases and 5 bases, with 22 bases remaining between them.

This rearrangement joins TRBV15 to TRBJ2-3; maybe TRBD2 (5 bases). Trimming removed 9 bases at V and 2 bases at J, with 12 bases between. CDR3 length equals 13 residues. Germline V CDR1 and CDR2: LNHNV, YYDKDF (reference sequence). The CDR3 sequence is CATSRDPTDTQYF. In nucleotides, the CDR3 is TGTGCCACTTCGAGGGATCCCACAGATACGCAGTATTTT. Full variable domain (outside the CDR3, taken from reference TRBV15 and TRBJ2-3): DAMVIQNPRYQVTQFGKPVTLSCSQTLNHNVMYWYQQKSSQAPKLLFHYYDKDFNNEADTPDNFQSRRPNTSFCFLDIRSPGLGDTAMYLCATSRDPTDTQYFGPGTRLTVL.

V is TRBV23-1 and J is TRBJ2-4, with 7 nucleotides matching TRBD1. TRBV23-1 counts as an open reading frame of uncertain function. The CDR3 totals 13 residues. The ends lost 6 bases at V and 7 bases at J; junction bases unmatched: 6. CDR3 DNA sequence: TGCGCCAGCAGGCGCACAGGGGACAACATTCAGTACTTC. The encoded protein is CASRRTGDNIQYF.

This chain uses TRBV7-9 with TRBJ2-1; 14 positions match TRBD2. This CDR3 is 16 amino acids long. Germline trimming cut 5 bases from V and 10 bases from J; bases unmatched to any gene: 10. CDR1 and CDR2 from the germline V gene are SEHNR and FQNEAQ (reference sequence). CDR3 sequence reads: CASSLPGLAGEPEQFF. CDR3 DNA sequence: TGTGCCAGCAGCCTCCCGGGACTAGCGGGGGAACCAGAGCAGTTCTTC.

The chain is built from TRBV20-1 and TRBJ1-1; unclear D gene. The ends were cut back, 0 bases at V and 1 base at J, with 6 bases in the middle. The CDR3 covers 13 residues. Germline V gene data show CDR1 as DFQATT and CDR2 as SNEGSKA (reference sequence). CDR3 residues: CSAREKGNTEAFF. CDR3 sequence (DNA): TGCAGTGCTAGAGAAAAGGGGAACACTGAAGCTTTCTTT.

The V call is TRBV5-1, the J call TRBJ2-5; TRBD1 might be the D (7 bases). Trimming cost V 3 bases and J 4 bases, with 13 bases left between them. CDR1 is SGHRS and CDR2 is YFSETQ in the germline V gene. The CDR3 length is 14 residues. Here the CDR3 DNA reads TGCGCCAGCAGCTCGGCAGGGGGGAGAGAGACCCAGTACTTC. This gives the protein CASSSAGGRETQYF.

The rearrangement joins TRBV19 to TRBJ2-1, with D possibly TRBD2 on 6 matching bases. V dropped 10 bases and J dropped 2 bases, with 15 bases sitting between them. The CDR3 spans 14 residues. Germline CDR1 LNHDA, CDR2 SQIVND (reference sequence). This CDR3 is CATARGTPYNEQFF. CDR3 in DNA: TGTGCCACCGCTCGGGGGACCCCCTACAATGAGCAGTTCTTC.

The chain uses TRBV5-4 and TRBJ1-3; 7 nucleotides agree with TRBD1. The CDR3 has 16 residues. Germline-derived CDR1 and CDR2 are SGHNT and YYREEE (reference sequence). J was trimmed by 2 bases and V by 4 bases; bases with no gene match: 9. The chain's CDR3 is CASSGPDRFTGNTIYF. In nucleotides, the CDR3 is TGTGCCAGCAGCGGACCGGACAGGTTCACTGGAAACACCATATATTTT.

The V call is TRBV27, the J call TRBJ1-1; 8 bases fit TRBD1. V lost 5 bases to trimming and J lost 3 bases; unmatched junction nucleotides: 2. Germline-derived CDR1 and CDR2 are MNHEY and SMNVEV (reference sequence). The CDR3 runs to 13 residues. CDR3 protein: CASSQGADTEAFF. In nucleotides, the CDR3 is TGTGCCAGCAGTCAGGGGGCGGACACTGAAGCTTTCTTT.

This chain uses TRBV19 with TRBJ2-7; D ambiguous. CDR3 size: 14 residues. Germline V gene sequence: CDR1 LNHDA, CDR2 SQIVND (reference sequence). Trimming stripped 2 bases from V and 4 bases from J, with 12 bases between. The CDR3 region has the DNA TGTGCCAGTAGTATAAACGCCGACGGATACGAGCAGTACTTC. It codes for CASSINADGYEQYF.

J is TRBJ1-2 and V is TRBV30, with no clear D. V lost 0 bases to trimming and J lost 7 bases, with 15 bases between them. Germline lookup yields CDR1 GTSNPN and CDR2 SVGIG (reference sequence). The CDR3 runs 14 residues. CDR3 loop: CAWSVSGDSLGYTF. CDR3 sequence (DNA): TGTGCCTGGAGTGTATCCGGGGATAGTCTTGGCTACACCTTC.

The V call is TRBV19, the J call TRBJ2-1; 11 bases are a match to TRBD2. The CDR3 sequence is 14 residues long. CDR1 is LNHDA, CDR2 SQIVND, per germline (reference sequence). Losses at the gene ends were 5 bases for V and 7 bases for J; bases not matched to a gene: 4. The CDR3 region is CASSLSGGVNEQFF. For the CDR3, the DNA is TGTGCCAGTAGTCTTAGCGGGGGGGTGAATGAGCAGTTCTTC.

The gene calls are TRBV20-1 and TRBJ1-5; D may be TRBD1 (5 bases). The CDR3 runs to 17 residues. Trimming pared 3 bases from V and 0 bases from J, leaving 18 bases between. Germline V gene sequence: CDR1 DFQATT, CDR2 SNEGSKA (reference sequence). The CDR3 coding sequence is TGCAGTGCTAGGAGGTGGGGCGCGGATGATAGCAATCAGCCCCAGCATTTT. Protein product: CSARRWGADDSNQPQHF.

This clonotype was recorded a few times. The CDR3 sequence is CASSRYRDEQYF. The CDR3 bases are TGTGCCAGCAGCCGTTACAGGGACGAGCAGTACTTC. This chain uses TRBV7-6 with TRBJ2-7; D might be TRBD1 (6 bases). The CDR3 length is 12 residues. CDR1 SGHVS and CDR2 FNYEAQ come from the germline V gene. V lost 5 bases and J 5 bases, leaving 10 bases between the germline ends.

CDR3 nucleotides: TGTGCCAGCAGCCTTTGGGACAGGGTGACGGAGACCCAGTACTTC. It yields the protein CASSLWDRVTETQYF. V usage is TRBV11-2 and J usage is TRBJ2-5; 9 bases match TRBD1. The V gene end was trimmed by 5 bases and the J gene end by 5 bases; junction bases not matched to a gene: 9. The germline CDR1 and CDR2 sequences are SGHAT and FQNNGV. CDR3 length: 15 amino acids.

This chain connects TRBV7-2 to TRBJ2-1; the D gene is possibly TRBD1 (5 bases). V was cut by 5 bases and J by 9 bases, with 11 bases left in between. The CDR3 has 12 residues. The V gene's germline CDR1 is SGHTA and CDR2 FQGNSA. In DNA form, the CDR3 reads TGTGCCAGCAGCCTGACAGTCGGTGAGCAGTTCTTC. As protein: CASSLTVGEQFF. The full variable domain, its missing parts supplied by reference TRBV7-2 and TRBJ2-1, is GAGVSQSPSNKVTEKGKDVELRCDPISGHTALYWYRQSLGQGLEFLIYFQGNSAPDKSGLPSDRFSAERTGGSVSTLTIQRTQQEDSAVYLCASSLTVGEQFFGPGTRLTVL.

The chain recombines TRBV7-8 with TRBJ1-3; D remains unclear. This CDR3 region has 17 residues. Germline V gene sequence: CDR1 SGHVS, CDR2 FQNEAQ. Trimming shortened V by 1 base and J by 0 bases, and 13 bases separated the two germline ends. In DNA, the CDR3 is TGTGCCAGCAGCTTAGTAACCGAAGGGCCCTCTGGAAACACCATATATTTT. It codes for CASSLVTEGPSGNTIYF.

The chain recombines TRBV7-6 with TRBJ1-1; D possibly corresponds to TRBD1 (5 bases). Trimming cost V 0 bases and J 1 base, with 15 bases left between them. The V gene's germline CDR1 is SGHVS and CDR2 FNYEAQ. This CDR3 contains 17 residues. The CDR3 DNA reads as TGTGCCAGCAGCTTAGCCCCCGCAGGGTGGGAGAACACTGAAGCTTTCTTT. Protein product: CASSLAPAGWENTEAFF.